The present T cell receptor beta chain was sequenced within a study of blood T cells in healthy people across ages. The CDR3 runs to 13 residues. Trimming took off 5 bases at V and 8 bases at J, with 15 bases between the two ends. The second PCR ran about 6 to 12 cycles with a sample-barcoded 5' primer and J-beta primers. TCRdb redid the calling of the 5' RACE reads with MiXCR, one entry per CDR3 protein. The sample has roughly 1.5 million distinct CDR3 sequences, under 55% seen once. This TCR came from a young woman in good health. The chain employs TRBV12-3 or TRBV12-4 and TRBJ1-1; D gene ambiguous. Sequenced sample: blood. The CDR3 nucleotides read TGTGCCAGCAGTGAGGCCTCGCGCCAAGAAGCTTTCTTT. This codes for CASSEASRQEAFF.